A selection of T cell receptor beta chains follows, all from one sample in a study of cytomegalovirus exposure and HLA in healthy donors. TCRdb's copy holds only in-frame clones and misses some; the assay was immunoSEQ multiplex PCR. This repertoire shows around 150,000 clones, about three quarters found once; its top ten account for around 3%. Sequencing was done on a sample of PBMCs. These receptors were taken from a woman between 40 and 50 years old in good health and CMV-seropositive. CDR3s include the opening cysteine and the closing phenylalanine or tryptophan. The D gene is left open where the match is weak. For some rows the clone size is stated as once, few or many, or as a class when expanded; others skip it.

>NA|TRBV5-1|NA|TRBJ1-6
CASSSSGVSSSYNSPLHF
TGCGCCAGCAGCTCGTCCGGGGTATCGAGCTCCTATAATTCACCCCTCCACTTT
>NA|TRBV6-5|TRBD1|TRBJ2-3
CASTERDRVSDTQYF
TGTGCCAGCACCGAAAGGGACAGGGTATCAGATACGCAGTATTTT
>NA|TRBV7-2|TRBD2|TRBJ2-3
CASIPSGASTDTQYF
TGTGCCAGCATCCCTAGCGGGGCTAGCACAGATACGCAGTATTTT
>NA|TRBV28|NA|TRBJ1-2
CATIEGGREYGYTF
TGTGCCACCATCGAAGGGGGGAGGGAATATGGCTACACCTTC
>NA|TRBV6-1|TRBD1|TRBJ2-7
CASSEMDRVEQYF
TGTGCCAGCAGTGAGATGGACAGGGTCGAGCAGTACTTC
>NA|TRBV7-6|NA|TRBJ2-2
CASSRGGPNTGELFF
TGTGCCAGCAGCCGAGGGGGTCCGAACACCGGGGAGCTGTTTTTT
>NA|TRBV28|TRBD2|TRBJ2-7
CASSREGEQYF
TGTGCCAGCAGTAGGGAGGGAGAGCAGTACTTC
>NA|TRBV29-1|TRBD1|TRBJ1-1
CSVETRTGGTEAFF
TGCAGCGTTGAGACAAGGACAGGGGGCACTGAAGCTTTCTTT
>NA|TRBV7-9|TRBD2|TRBJ2-5
CASSPGTSGIGETQYF
TGTGCCAGCAGCCCCGGGACTAGCGGGATAGGAGAGACCCAGTACTTC
>NA|TRBV18|NA|TRBJ1-6
CASSPQADSNSPLHF
TGTGCCAGCTCACCTCAGGCAGATTCTAATTCACCCCTCCACTTT
>NA|TRBV7-2|TRBD1|TRBJ2-5
CASSLQGTGKETQYF
TGTGCCAGCAGCTTACAAGGGACAGGGAAAGAGACCCAGTACTTC
>NA|TRBV19|NA|TRBJ2-6
CASRVSGANVLTF
TGTGCCAGTCGGGTATCTGGGGCCAACGTCCTGACTTTC
>NA|TRBV5-1|NA|TRBJ2-1
CASSRQSSSYNEQFF
TGCGCCAGCAGCCGACAGTCAAGCTCCTACAATGAGCAGTTCTTC
>NA|TRBV6-5|NA|TRBJ2-5
CASSSNQQETQYF
TGTGCCAGCAGTTCTAATCAACAAGAGACCCAGTACTTC
>few|TRBV30|TRBD2|TRBJ2-7
CAWSPLQRGVSYEQYF
TGTGCCTGGAGTCCTCTCCAGCGGGGGGTTTCCTACGAGCAGTACTTC
>NA|TRBV6-5|NA|TRBJ1-1
CASSFLGAAMNTEAFF
TGTGCCAGCAGTTTCCTTGGGGCAGCCATGAACACTGAAGCTTTCTTT
>NA|TRBV12-5|NA|TRBJ2-1
CASGLGDPYNEQFF
TGTGCTAGTGGTTTGGGAGATCCCTACAATGAGCAGTTCTTC
>NA|TRBV6-5|NA|TRBJ1-2
CASREAGVYGYTF
TGTGCCAGCAGAGAGGCAGGGGTCTATGGCTACACCTTC
>NA|TRBV27|TRBD1|TRBJ1-2
CASSPGGHRTNYGYTF
TGTGCCAGCAGTCCAGGGGGACATCGGACTAACTATGGCTACACCTTC
>NA|TRBV5-1|TRBD1|TRBJ2-7
CASSLQGSDYEQYF
TGCGCCAGCAGCTTACAGGGGTCGGACTACGAGCAGTACTTC
>NA|TRBV19|TRBD1|TRBJ1-4
CASSSGTANEKLFF
TGTGCCAGTAGTAGCGGGACAGCTAATGAAAAACTGTTTTTT
>NA|TRBV18|NA|TRBJ2-5
CASSPRTEVSETQYF
TGTGCCAGCTCACCACGGACAGAGGTCTCGGAGACCCAGTACTTC
>NA|TRBV5-8|TRBD2|TRBJ2-5
CASSISSTSGRWETQYF
TGTGCCAGCAGCATATCAAGTACTAGCGGGAGATGGGAGACCCAGTACTTC
>NA|TRBV11-2|NA|TRBJ1-2
CASSSGALGYGYTF
TGTGCCAGCAGTTCAGGGGCGCTCGGCTATGGCTACACCTTC
>NA|TRBV30|TRBD2|TRBJ2-7
CAWSEASGGYEQYF
TGTGCCTGGAGCGAGGCTAGCGGGGGATACGAGCAGTACTTC
>few|TRBV27|TRBD2|TRBJ2-1
CASSLKGSGVYNEQFF
TGTGCCAGCAGTCTCAAAGGAAGCGGGGTTTACAATGAGCAGTTCTTC
>NA|TRBV7-2|TRBD2|TRBJ2-3
CASRTPSGGAPDTQYF
TGTGCCAGCAGAACACCTAGCGGGGGGGCCCCAGATACGCAGTATTTT
>NA|TRBV7-2|NA|TRBJ2-2
CASSLAQNTGELFF
TGTGCCAGCAGCTTGGCTCAGAACACCGGGGAGCTGTTTTTT
>NA|TRBV4-2|TRBD2|TRBJ2-7
CASSQERLPAGGAYEQYF
TGTGCCAGCAGCCAAGAGAGGTTGCCAGCGGGAGGGGCCTACGAGCAGTACTTC
>NA|TRBV30|NA|TRBJ1-1
CAWSERTEAFF
TGTGCCTGGAGTGAGAGGACTGAAGCTTTCTTT
>NA|TRBV6-5|NA|TRBJ2-3
CASSKGGGGTDTQYF
TGTGCCAGCTCTAAGGGGGGGGGTGGCACAGATACGCAGTATTTT
>NA|TRBV21-1|NA|TRBJ1-1
CASSKGDRCTEAFF
TGTGCCAGCAGCAAAGGGGACAGGTGCACTGAAGCTTTCTTT
>few|TRBV19|TRBD1|TRBJ1-2
CASSQPRTGTNYGYTF
TGTGCCAGTAGCCAACCCCGGACAGGGACTAACTATGGCTACACCTTC
>few|TRBV4-1|NA|TRBJ1-3
CASSQDPTGNTIYF
TGCGCCAGCAGCCAAGATCCCACTGGAAACACCATATATTTT
>NA|TRBV6-6|TRBD1|TRBJ1-2
CASSYLGQGDF
TGTGCCAGCAGTTACCTCGGACAGGGAGACTTC
>NA|TRBV7-2|NA|TRBJ1-1
CASSLNRARTEAFF
TGTGCCAGCAGCCTTAACAGGGCGAGAACTGAAGCTTTCTTT
>NA|TRBV4-3|NA|TRBJ1-2
CASSQDGGRGTSGYTF
TGCGCCAGCAGCCAAGATGGGGGCAGGGGTACAAGCGGCTACACCTTC
>few|TRBV6-1|TRBD1|TRBJ1-6
CASSDRENSPLHF
TGTGCCAGTTCGGACAGGGAGAATTCACCCCTCCACTTT
>NA|TRBV7-9|NA|TRBJ2-2
CASSRGTGELFF
TGTGCCAGCAGTCGGGGGACCGGGGAGCTGTTTTTT
>NA|TRBV18|NA|TRBJ2-3
CASSPPDYSDTQYF
TGTGCCAGCTCACCGCCGGACTACTCAGATACGCAGTATTTT
>NA|TRBV5-6|NA|TRBJ2-3
CASSLRAVGGTDTQYF
TGTGCCAGCAGCTTGAGAGCCGTGGGCGGCACAGATACGCAGTATTTT
>few|TRBV7-2|NA|TRBJ2-5
CASSLASAGQETQYF
TGTGCCAGCAGCTTAGCGAGCGCGGGGCAAGAGACCCAGTACTTC
>NA|TRBV14|TRBD2|TRBJ2-3
CASSQVMGLAGDTQYF
TGTGCCAGCAGCCAAGTCATGGGCCTAGCGGGAGATACGCAGTATTTT
>once|TRBV5-1|TRBD1|TRBJ1-3
CASSNTGVGNTIYF
TGCGCCAGCAGCAACACAGGGGTTGGAAACACCATATATTTT
>NA|TRBV9|TRBD1|TRBJ1-3
CASSSHPGQILSGNTIYF
TGTGCCAGCAGCTCTCATCCGGGACAGATCCTCTCTGGAAACACCATATATTTT
>NA|TRBV5-1|NA|TRBJ1-2
CASSPPRGGIGDGYTF
TGCGCCAGCAGCCCACCACGTGGAGGGATCGGAGATGGCTACACCTTC